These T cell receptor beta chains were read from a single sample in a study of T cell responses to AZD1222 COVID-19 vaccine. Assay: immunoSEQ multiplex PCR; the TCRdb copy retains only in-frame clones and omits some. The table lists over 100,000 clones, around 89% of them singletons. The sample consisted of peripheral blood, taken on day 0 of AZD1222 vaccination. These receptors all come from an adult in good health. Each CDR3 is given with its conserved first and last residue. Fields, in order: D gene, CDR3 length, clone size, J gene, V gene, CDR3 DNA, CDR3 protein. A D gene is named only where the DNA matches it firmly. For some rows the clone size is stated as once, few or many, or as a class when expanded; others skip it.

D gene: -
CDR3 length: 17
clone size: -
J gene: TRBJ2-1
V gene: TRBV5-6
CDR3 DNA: TGTGCCAGCAGACCTGTGTGGGGGGCAGGCTCCTACAATGAGCAGTTCTTC
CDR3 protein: CASRPVWGAGSYNEQFF

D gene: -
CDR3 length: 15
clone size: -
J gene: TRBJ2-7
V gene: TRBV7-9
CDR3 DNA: TGTGCCAGCAGTCCCGGGACCCCTTCCAGCCACGAGCAGTACTTC
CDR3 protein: CASSPGTPSSHEQYF

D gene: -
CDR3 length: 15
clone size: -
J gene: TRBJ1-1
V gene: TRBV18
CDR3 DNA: TGTGCCAGCTCCCTTAAAACGGGGGGATGGACTGAAGCTTTCTTT
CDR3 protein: CASSLKTGGWTEAFF

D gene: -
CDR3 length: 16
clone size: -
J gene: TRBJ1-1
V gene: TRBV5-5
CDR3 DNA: TGTGCCAGCAGCACGGAGAGGGCGAGTAGTAACACTGAAGCTTTCTTT
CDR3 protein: CASSTERASSNTEAFF

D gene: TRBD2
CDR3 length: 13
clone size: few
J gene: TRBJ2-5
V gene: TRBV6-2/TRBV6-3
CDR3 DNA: TGTGCCAGCAGCGGGGGGGCCTGGGAGACCCAGTACTTC
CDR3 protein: CASSGGAWETQYF

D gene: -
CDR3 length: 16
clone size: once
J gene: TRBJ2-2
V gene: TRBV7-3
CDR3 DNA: TGTGCCAGCAGCTTAGCCTCAACGAAGGACACCGGGGAGCTGTTTTTT
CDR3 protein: CASSLASTKDTGELFF

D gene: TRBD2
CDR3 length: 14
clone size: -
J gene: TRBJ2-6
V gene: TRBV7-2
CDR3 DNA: TGTGCCAGCAGCTTTAGCGGGGGGGCCAACGTCCTGACTTTC
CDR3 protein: CASSFSGGANVLTF

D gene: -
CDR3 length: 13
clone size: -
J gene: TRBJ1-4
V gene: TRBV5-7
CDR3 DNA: TGTGCCAGCCGTTATAACCCCGGGAAACTCGGGGGTTTT
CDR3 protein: CASRYNPGKLGGF

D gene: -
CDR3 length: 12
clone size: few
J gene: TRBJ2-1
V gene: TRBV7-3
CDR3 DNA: TGTGCCAGCAGCTTAAGCAACAATGAGCAGTTCTTC
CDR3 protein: CASSLSNNEQFF

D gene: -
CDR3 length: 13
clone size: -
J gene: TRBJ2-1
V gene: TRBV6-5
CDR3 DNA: TGTGCCAGCAGCCTACTCAGGGAATATGAGCAGTTCTTC
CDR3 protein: CASSLLREYEQFF

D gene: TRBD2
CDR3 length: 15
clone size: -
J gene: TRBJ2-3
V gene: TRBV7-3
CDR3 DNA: TGTGCCAGGAGACTAGCGGGGAAAAACACAGATACGCAGTATTTT
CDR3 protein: CARRLAGKNTDTQYF

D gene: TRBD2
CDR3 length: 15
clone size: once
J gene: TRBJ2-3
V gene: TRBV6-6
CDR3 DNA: TGTGCCAGCAGCCAATTAGCGGGGGGGAAGGATACGCAGTATTTT
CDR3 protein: CASSQLAGGKDTQYF